The entry below describes one T cell receptor beta chain. Its target is unknown. Trimming pared 5 bases from V and 1 base from J, leaving 9 bases between. The CDR3 has 13 amino acids. Germline V gene lookup returns CDR1 SGHDT and CDR2 YYEEEE. This entry comes from a study of radiotherapy plus CTLA-4 blockade in lung cancer. Study in general: Objective responses were documented in 15% to 20% of patients, with disease control in approximately 31%.

Ipilimumab-mediated CTLA-4 blockade plus focal radiation was given to patients having chemo-refractory metastatic non-small-cell lung cancer. Regarding the study as a whole: Radiotherapy with ipilimumab was followed by blood expansion of tumor-derived clones.

The method was immunoSEQ multiplex PCR; TCRdb's version includes in-frame clones alone and lacks a portion of them. The sample lists 26,000 or so clones, under 80% occurring once. The TCR comes from a human donor with non-small cell lung cancer who had stable disease on radiotherapy plus ipilimumab. This chain uses TRBV5-6 with TRBJ2-5; a weak D match, TRBD2 (5 bases). The specimen was peripheral blood, collected from a patient treated with radiotherapy plus ipilimumab. DNA for the CDR3: TGTGCCAGCAGTCCGGACTTCCAAGAGACCCAGTACTTC. This codes for CASSPDFQETQYF.